These 18 T cell receptor beta chains originate from one sample sequenced in a study of blood T cell repertoires in COVID-19. The table came from immunoSEQ multiplex PCR; TCRdb's copy has only in-frame clones and leaves some out. The sample includes 150,000 to 200,000 clones, around 80% of them seen just once. What was sequenced was peripheral blood. The receptors were sampled from a man in his 60s with active or convalescent COVID-19.

The chain employs TRBV9 and TRBJ1-5; the match to TRBD1 covers 8 bases. V gave up 0 bases and J gave up 2 bases; unmatched junction bases: 4. Germline V CDR1 and CDR2: SGDLS, YYNGEE. This CDR3 comprises 16 residues. The DNA of the CDR3 is TGTGCCAGCAGCGTAGGGGACAGGCCTGGCAATCAGCCCCAGCATTTT. Its translation: CASSVGDRPGNQPQHF.

The chain joins TRBV6-4 to TRBJ2-7; D not resolved. This CDR3 has 15 residues. V lost 0 bases to trimming and J lost 3 bases, with 12 bases between them. Germline V gives CDR1 MRHNA, CDR2 SNTAGT. The CDR3, as DNA: TGTGCCAGCAGTGACTCGAATCCAGGCGTCTACGAGCAGTACTTC. This encodes CASSDSNPGVYEQYF.

In the case of this clone: At one end, the junction sequence differs from germline, possibly due to a read error. The rearrangement links TRBV3-1 (or the pseudogene TRBV3-2) to TRBJ2-5; the match to TRBD1 covers 7 bases. The CDR3 sequence is 11 residues long. The V gene's germline CDR1 is LGHDT and CDR2 YNNKEL (reference sequence). The CDR3 sequence: CASSQEQGRDF. The CDR3 DNA follows: TGTGCCAGCAGCCAAGAACAGGGGCGGGACTTC.

The J gene is TRBJ1-2, the V gene TRBV29-1; D uncertain. There are 13 residues in the CDR3. CDR1 SQVTM and CDR2 ANQGSEA come from the germline V gene. Trimming pared 0 bases from V and 3 bases from J, leaving 8 bases between. The CDR3 loop is CSVEDERDYGYTF. DNA for the CDR3: TGCAGCGTTGAAGATGAGAGGGACTATGGCTACACCTTC.

This clone has a handful of counts. The chain carries TRBV28 and TRBJ2-1; 12 bases match TRBD2. Germline V gene sequence: CDR1 MDHEN, CDR2 SYDVKM. The CDR3 sequence is 19 residues long. Losses at the gene ends were 5 bases for V and 0 bases for J; bases not matched to a gene: 11. This CDR3 is CASSPSGLAGKSSYNEQFF. CDR3 in DNA: TGTGCCAGCAGTCCGAGCGGACTAGCGGGAAAAAGCTCCTACAATGAGCAGTTCTTC.

The chain recombines TRBV21-1 with TRBJ1-3; TRBD1 is the table's D call and was not checked against the DNA. TRBV21-1 is a listed pseudogene. CDR3 length equals 17 residues. CDR3 DNA: TGTGCCAGCAGCAAGGGGTCCAGGGGCGCGGAAGGAAACACCATATATTTT. This encodes CASSKGSRGAEGNTIYF.

V is TRBV5-4 and J is TRBJ2-1; 13 nucleotides align to TRBD2. V was pared by 4 bases and J by 7 bases, with 5 bases of the junction left unmatched. CDR1 and CDR2 (germline): SGHNT, YYREEE (reference sequence). The CDR3 has 15 residues. The CDR3 DNA follows: TGTGCCAGCAGCCCCGGGACTAGCGGGATAAATGAGCAGTTCTTC. It encodes CASSPGTSGINEQFF.

V and J are TRBV6-5 and TRBJ2-7, with D maybe TRBD2 (6 bases). The CDR3 has 13 amino acids. Germline-derived CDR1 and CDR2 are MNHEY and SVGAGI. Trimming shortened V by 6 bases and J by 5 bases, and 14 bases separated the two germline ends. The CDR3 protein is CASRTGRDHEQYF. CDR3 DNA sequence: TGTGCCAGCAGGACTGGGCGGGACCACGAGCAGTACTTC.

The chain has TRBV7-9 and TRBJ1-4; D gene ambiguous. Germline V gene lookup returns CDR1 SEHNR and CDR2 FQNEAQ (reference sequence). The CDR3 has 15 residues. Trimming took 1 base from V and 7 from J, leaving 13 bases between them. This chain's CDR3 is CASSLDMLGSEKLFF. CDR3 in DNA: TGTGCCAGCAGCTTAGACATGTTGGGCAGTGAAAAACTGTTTTTT.

The chain combines TRBV2 with TRBJ1-5; D ambiguous. Trimming left V 7 bases short and J 2 bases short, with 15 bases between. Germline CDR1 and CDR2: SNHLY and FYNNEI. The length of the CDR3 is 15 residues. The CDR3 bases are TGTGCCAGCAATTTGGAGGGTACGGGCAATCAGCCCCAGCATTTT. As protein: CASNLEGTGNQPQHF.

The J gene is TRBJ2-3, the V gene TRBV5-4, with TRBD2 as a possible D gene (6 bases). Germline V gene lookup returns CDR1 SGHNT and CDR2 YYREEE (reference sequence). The CDR3 covers 16 residues. V lost 4 bases to trimming and J lost 0 bases, with 15 bases between them. CDR3 DNA sequence: TGTGCCAGCAGCCCAGGCGGGACCCTGAGCACAGATACGCAGTATTTT. This sequence encodes CASSPGGTLSTDTQYF.

This CDR3 is CASSVAINSGNPSTDTQYF. CDR3 bases: TGTGCCAGCAGCGTAGCTATTAATAGCGGAAACCCTAGCACAGATACGCAGTATTTT. The V call is TRBV9, the J call TRBJ2-3; TRBD2 is a possible D gene (6 bases). Trimming removed 0 bases at V and 0 bases at J, with 20 bases between. CDR1 is SGDLS and CDR2 is YYNGEE in the germline V gene. The CDR3 is 19 residues long.

The gene calls are TRBV5-1 and TRBJ2-7; 9 positions agree with TRBD1. J was trimmed by 3 bases and V by 4 bases; bases with no gene match: 5. This CDR3 spans 14 amino acids. Germline values: CDR1 SGHRS, CDR2 YFSETQ. This CDR3 is CASSEGQGVYEQYF. In nucleotides, the CDR3 is TGCGCCAGCAGCGAGGGACAGGGTGTCTACGAGCAGTACTTC.

This chain links TRBV19 with TRBJ2-7, with TRBD1 matching over 7 bases. The V segment lost 5 bases and the J segment 2 bases; nucleotides outside the gene matches: 6. The CDR3 runs to 14 residues. Germline CDR1 and CDR2: LNHDA and SQIVND (reference sequence). For the CDR3, the DNA is TGTGCCAGTAGTCCCGGGACAGCGACCTACGAGCAGTACTTC. This codes for CASSPGTATYEQYF. Looking up the rest from reference TRBV19 and TRBJ2-7 gives the full variable domain: DGGITQSPKYLFRKEGQNVTLSCEQNLNHDAMYWYRQDPGQGLRLIYYSQIVNDFQKGDIAEGYSVSREKKESFPLTVTSAQKNPTAFYLCASSPGTATYEQYFGPGTRLTVT.

V is TRBV9 and J is TRBJ2-1; no clear D gene. Germline values: CDR1 SGDLS, CDR2 YYNGEE. The CDR3 totals 16 residues. The ends were cut back, 0 bases at V and 0 bases at J, with 10 bases in the middle. This CDR3 is CASSVGAGSSYNEQFF. CDR3 coding DNA: TGTGCCAGCAGCGTAGGGGCAGGCAGCTCCTACAATGAGCAGTTCTTC.

The genes are TRBV2 and TRBJ1-4, with D tentatively TRBD1 (5 bases). The CDR3 consists of 15 residues. Germline V gene data show CDR1 as SNHLY and CDR2 as FYNNEI. The V end was cut by 2 bases, the J end by 8 bases, with 15 bases between. Here the CDR3 DNA reads TGTGCCAGCAGTGAATTAGTGGGGGGTTACGAAAAACTGTTTTTT. Translating it yields CASSELVGGYEKLFF.

The CDR3 here is CASSQVGQRQETQYF. The CDR3 nucleotides read TGTGCCAGCAGCCAAGTAGGTCAGAGGCAAGAGACCCAGTACTTC. V gene TRBV4-2 combines with J gene TRBJ2-5; D call uncertain. This CDR3 is built from 15 residues. Trimming removed 1 base from V and 2 bases from J, with 11 bases in between. The V gene's germline CDR1 is LGHNA and CDR2 YNFKEQ.

In DNA form, the CDR3 reads TGCGCCATAGGCGGGACTTCCTACAATGAGCAGTTCTTC. It codes for CAIGGTSYNEQFF. The chain combines TRBV5-1 with TRBJ2-1; D might be TRBD2 (6 bases). This CDR3 has 13 amino acids. The germline V gene encodes CDR1 SGHRS and CDR2 YFSETQ. Trimming pared 9 bases from V and 1 base from J, leaving 11 bases between.